A selection of T cell receptor beta chains follows, all from one sample in a study of blood T cells in healthy people across ages. MiXCR was run by TCRdb on the 5' RACE reads, yielding one entry per CDR3 protein. The sample contains a few hundred thousand distinct CDR3 sequences, roughly a quarter of which appear only once. These data also featured in a second study, about T cells of mothers and their children.

Sequencing was done on a sample of blood. All receptors derive from a boy aged 2 to 10 in good health. The CDR3 runs from the conserved cysteine through the conserved F or W. Fields, in order: V gene, clone size, J gene, D gene, CDR3 DNA, CDR3 protein. The D gene is left open where the match is weak. Some rows mark clone size as missing; the rest say once, few, many or name a class of expanded clone.

TRBV7-9,few,TRBJ2-1,NA,TGTGCCAGCAGCCACCCGAGGTGGAATGAGCAGTTCTTC,CASSHPRWNEQFF
TRBV5-1,NA,TRBJ2-1,TRBD2,TGCGCCAGCAGCGCGACTAGCGGGGGCCGATACAATGAGCAGTTCTTC,CASSATSGGRYNEQFF
TRBV6-1,NA,TRBJ2-7,TRBD2,TGTGCCAGCAGTGCATTTAGCGGGGGAGGCTACGAGCAGTACTTC,CASSAFSGGGYEQYF
TRBV20-1,NA,TRBJ2-7,NA,TGCAGTGCCCCTGGGGAGGGGGGCTACGAGCAGTACTTC,CSAPGEGGYEQYF
TRBV2,NA,TRBJ1-1,NA,TGTGCCAGCAGTGATTTATCCCCGAACACTGAAGCTTTCTTT,CASSDLSPNTEAFF
TRBV7-9,few,TRBJ2-1,NA,TGTGCCAGCAGCTTATTGTCCCGAAGGTCTTTCTTC,CASSLLSRRSFF
TRBV12-3/TRBV12-4,NA,TRBJ2-4,NA,TGTGCCAGCAGGGGAAGCATTCAGTACTTC,CASRGSIQYF
TRBV11-2,few,TRBJ2-7,NA,TGTGCCAGCGCTCACAATTCCGGGCTAGCCTACGAGCAGTACTTC,CASAHNSGLAYEQYF
TRBV15,NA,TRBJ2-1,TRBD1,TGTGCCACGACCCGGGGACAGGGGGCGCATGAGCAGTTCTTC,CATTRGQGAHEQFF
TRBV20-1,NA,TRBJ2-3,NA,TGCAGTGCCGACGACAGGCGCATCCTCCCAGATACGCAGTATTTT,CSADDRRILPDTQYF
TRBV27,NA,TRBJ1-4,TRBD1,TGTGCCAGCAGTCTCGGACAGGGCCCCAATGAAAAACAGTTTTTT,CASSLGQGPNEKQFF
TRBV10-3,many,TRBJ2-1,TRBD2,TGTGCCATCAGGGATAGCGGGAGGGAATTCAATGAGCAGTTCTTC,CAIRDSGREFNEQFF
TRBV12-3/TRBV12-4,NA,TRBJ2-2,NA,TGTGCCAGCAGTTTCGGTCAGCGAGGTAACGGGGAGCTGTTTTTT,CASSFGQRGNGELFF
TRBV7-8,few,TRBJ2-6,NA,TGTGCCAGCAGCCGGCAGGGAAGGGGCTCTGGGGCCAACGTCCTGACTTTC,CASSRQGRGSGANVLTF
TRBV7-2,NA,TRBJ1-1,NA,TGTGCCAGCAGCCGCGGGGGCGGGAACACTGAAGCTTTCTTT,CASSRGGGNTEAFF
TRBV3-1,few,TRBJ1-4,TRBD1,TGTGCCAGCAGCCGCTTAAGGACAGGGATAGACGAAAAACTGTTTTTT,CASSRLRTGIDEKLFF
TRBV5-6,NA,TRBJ2-5,NA,TGTGCCAGTAGCCAGACGATAAGGACAGCTCAAGAGACCCAGTACTTC,CASSQTIRTAQETQYF
TRBV5-5,NA,TRBJ2-2,NA,TGTGCCAGCAGCTCGAGGGCCTGGAACACCGGGGAGCTGTTTTTT,CASSSRAWNTGELFF
TRBV4-3,NA,TRBJ2-2,TRBD2,TGCGCCAGCAGCCAAGATTGGCTAGCGGGAGGACGCGGGGAGCTGTTTTTT,CASSQDWLAGGRGELFF
TRBV7-2,NA,TRBJ2-5,NA,TGTGCCAGCAGCTCACTGGGGGTGGGTTCACAAGAGACCCAGTACTTC,CASSSLGVGSQETQYF
TRBV12-3/TRBV12-4,NA,TRBJ1-2,NA,TGTGCCAGCAGTTTGGAGGGAACTAACTATGGCTACACCTTC,CASSLEGTNYGYTF
TRBV2,NA,TRBJ2-5,NA,TGTGCCAGCACCTCACGGGCTGGAGTCGGGGAGACCCAGTACTTC,CASTSRAGVGETQYF
TRBV10-1,NA,TRBJ2-1,NA,TGCGCCAGCAGTGGTCGGCAGGCGAGCTCCTACAATGAGCAGTTCTTC,CASSGRQASSYNEQFF
TRBV6-1,NA,TRBJ1-1,NA,TGTGCCAGCGGAGGGCTTAGGATCACTGAAGCTTTCTTT,CASGGLRITEAFF